The present entry profiles one T cell receptor beta chain with its context. Its antigen is not identified. Germline assignment: CDR1 LNHDA and CDR2 SQIVND (reference sequence). V lost 6 bases, J lost 6 bases, and 15 bases stayed unmatched. The CDR3 is 16 amino acids. This specimen belongs to a study of OX40 agonist ivuxolimab in advanced cancers. Whole-study context: Hepatocellular carcinoma, melanoma, renal cell or head and neck cancer affected the dose-escalation patients.

Clones were read by immunoSEQ multiplex PCR, and TCRdb kept only the in-frame ones, dropping some. The table has 50,000 or so clones, 88% seen once. Overall study results and limits: In the expanded peripheral T cells, antigen specificity was never determined. Some nonresponders additionally presented with little normalized T-cell clonal expansion.

Sequences were derived from CD4+ or CD8+ T cells sorted from blood, sampled in a trial of the OX40 agonist ivuxolimab. This sequence originates from an adult with an advanced solid tumor such as melanoma, head and neck, liver or kidney cancer. The rearrangement joins TRBV19 to TRBJ2-3; 7 positions agree with TRBD1. The CDR3 is CASSKGALGPADTQYF. The CDR3 DNA sequence: TGTGCCAGTAGCAAGGGGGCGTTAGGGCCCGCTGATACGCAGTATTTT.